This T cell receptor (beta chain) comes out of a study of blood T cell repertoires in COVID-19. Study overall: From the United States, Italy and Spain came samples of acute and convalescent COVID-19.

Participants spanned ages about 18 to 95 years and resided in about 24 US areas. Assignments of participants to cohorts depended upon their own reported clinical history. Two negative PCRs, clearance, or symptom resolution characterized the recovered Cohort 3 donors. Only in-frame clones appear in the TCRdb table, and some are missing; sequencing was by immunoSEQ multiplex PCR. The sample records 200,000 to 250,000 clones, about 79% being singletons. Trimming pared 5 bases from V and 4 bases from J, leaving 15 bases between. Germline CDR1 LGHNT, CDR2 FRNRAP. The CDR3 extends over 16 amino acids. Sequenced sample: PBMCs or T cells enriched from blood (not recorded which). This chain connects TRBV12-5 to TRBJ1-6, with D possibly matching TRBD1 (5 bases). This receptor was identified in a woman aged 55-70 years who had recovered from COVID-19. The CDR3 bases are TGTGCTAGTGGTAGATTGGAAGGGGTATATAATTCACCCCTCCACTTT. Protein sequence: CASGRLEGVYNSPLHF. The full variable domain, with the rest looked up from reference TRBV12-5 and TRBJ1-6, is DARVTQTPRHKVTEMGQEVTMRCQPILGHNTVFWYRQTMMQGLELLAYFRNRAPLDDSGMPKDRFSAEMPDATLATLKIQPSEPRDSAVYFCASGRLEGVYNSPLHFGNGTRLTVT.